The rows below give T cell receptor beta chains drawn from one sample of a study of identifying expanded T cells in peripheral blood. The protocol was immunoSEQ multiplex PCR, while the TCRdb copy is restricted to in-frame clones and leaves out a portion. The profile covers around 80,000 clones, with about nine tenths appearing a single time and 3% to 4% taken by the ten largest. The sequenced material came from blood. These TCRs come from a person aged 18 to 75 in good health. CDR3s include the opening cysteine and the closing phenylalanine or tryptophan. Each record gives: J gene, clone size, V gene, D gene, CDR3 DNA, CDR3 protein. A D gene is named only where the DNA matches it firmly. Expanded clones are given a class, and other clones once, few, many or no size at all.

TRBJ2-6,-,TRBV5-5,-,TGTGCCAGCAGCACTGCAGGGGCTGGGGCCAACGTCCTGACTTTC,CASSTAGAGANVLTF
TRBJ1-1,-,TRBV7-2,-,TGTGCCAGCAGCTTAGGGAGACACGGGGGGTATAGTGGCACTGAAGCTTTCTTT,CASSLGRHGGYSGTEAFF
TRBJ2-1,-,TRBV19,-,TGTGCCAGTAGTATTTCAGGTACTGTGAACAATGAGCAGTTCTTC,CASSISGTVNNEQFF
TRBJ1-1,-,TRBV23-1,-,TGCGCCAGCAGTCAATCACGGGATCGGGCGAACACTGAAGCTTTCTTT,CASSQSRDRANTEAFF
TRBJ2-1,-,TRBV5-1,-,TGCGCCAGCAGCTTGGAGGGACTTTTCAATGAGCAGTTCTTC,CASSLEGLFNEQFF
TRBJ2-3,-,TRBV29-1,-,TGCAGCGTTTATCGCGGGCGAGATACGCAGTATTTT,CSVYRGRDTQYF
TRBJ2-1,few,TRBV6-5,TRBD2,TGTGCCAGCAGGAGTGGGGGGGGTTCCTACAATGAGCAGTTCTTC,CASRSGGGSYNEQFF
TRBJ1-2,-,TRBV2,-,TGTGCCAGCAGCCTCAGGGATTCTGGCTACACCTTC,CASSLRDSGYTF
TRBJ1-1,-,TRBV7-6,-,TGTGCCAGCAGCTTAGCGCTGGGCACTGAAGCTTTCTTT,CASSLALGTEAFF
TRBJ1-2,once,TRBV6-1,-,TGTGCCAGCAGTGACGCCCAGACGCCACGGGCGGGCTATGGCTACACCTTC,CASSDAQTPRAGYGYTF
TRBJ1-2,-,TRBV4-3,TRBD1,TGCGCCAGCAGCCAAGACAGGGGGTGGGAATTCTATGGCTACACCTTC,CASSQDRGWEFYGYTF
TRBJ2-5,-,TRBV5-6,TRBD2,TGTGCCAGCAGCCTCGGGGGGTACCAAGAGACCCAGTACTTC,CASSLGGYQETQYF
TRBJ1-2,-,TRBV2,TRBD1,TGTGCCAGCAGTGAATTGGGGACAGGGGTAGGCTACACCTTC,CASSELGTGVGYTF
TRBJ1-1,-,TRBV29-1,-,TGCAGCGTTGATAAGGGCAGAACTGAAGCTTTCTTT,CSVDKGRTEAFF
TRBJ1-4,-,TRBV2,-,TGTGCCAGCAGTCCACCTATAAACCAGTATAAGGAAAAACTGTTTTTT,CASSPPINQYKEKLFF
TRBJ2-3,-,TRBV7-2,TRBD2,TGTGCCAGCAGCTCCCAAGCGGGAGGGTCAGATACGCAGTATTTT,CASSSQAGGSDTQYF
TRBJ1-1,-,TRBV6-6,-,TGTGCCAGCAGACCCCCATTTGGTGAAGCTTTCTTT,CASRPPFGEAFF
TRBJ2-7,-,TRBV5-1,-,TGCGCCAGCAGCTTGGCCCCGGGGGCGAAAGAGCAGTACTTC,CASSLAPGAKEQYF
TRBJ2-5,-,TRBV21-1,-,TGTGCCAGCAAAGGGGGAGGTGGAGAGACCCAGTACTTC,CASKGGGGETQYF
TRBJ2-3,-,TRBV13,-,TGTGCCAGCAGCTTCAGAGGGGGGCCCCAAGATACGCAGTATTTT,CASSFRGGPQDTQYF